The 14 T cell receptor beta chains presented below share a single source sample, sequenced in a study of CD8 T cells in Susac syndrome. After extraction with the RNeasy kit, about 0.45 to 1 ug of the RNA was reverse transcribed using random hexamers. From the immunoSEQ multiplex PCR reads, TCRdb called clonotypes with MiXCR, one entry per CDR3 protein. The repertoire has about 66,000 distinct CDR3 sequences, roughly 94% of them found once; the top ten carry around 0.61%. Sequencing input: CD8+ T cells from PBMCs. These receptors all come from a human donor with multiple sclerosis.

The V call is TRBV7-2, the J call TRBJ2-1, with 7 bases matching TRBD2. From germline, CDR1 is SGHTA and CDR2 FQGNSA. The V gene end was trimmed by 8 bases and the J gene end by 4 bases; junction bases not matched to a gene: 17. The CDR3 has 17 residues. CDR3 protein: CASLGTTLKKGYNEQFF. The CDR3 region has the DNA TGTGCCAGCCTGGGGACTACCTTAAAAAAGGGATACAATGAGCAGTTCTTC.

The chain recombines TRBV29-1 with TRBJ1-2; tentatively, D is TRBD1 (6 bases). Germline loops: CDR1 SQVTM, CDR2 ANQGSEA. V shed 7 bases and J shed 2 bases, with 11 bases lying between them. This CDR3 is 12 amino acids long. The CDR3: CSAEGGNYGYTF. The CDR3 nucleotides read TGCAGCGCAGAGGGGGGCAACTATGGCTACACCTTC.

This sequence joins TRBV27 and TRBJ2-1; a weak D match, TRBD2 (6 bases). V was shortened by 8 bases and J by 4 bases, with 9 bases between the two germline ends. The V gene's germline CDR1 is MNHEY and CDR2 SMNVEV (reference sequence). CDR3 size: 12 residues. This CDR3 reads CASRDFYNEQFF. CDR3 nucleotide sequence: TGTGCCAGCCGGGACTTTTACAATGAGCAGTTCTTC.

V is TRBV12-3 or TRBV12-4 and J is TRBJ1-2; D call uncertain. V was trimmed by 3 bases and J by 7 bases, leaving 18 bases between them. The length of the CDR3 is 15 residues. The CDR3 DNA is TGTGCCAGCAGTTTTGTTGTTGGGAGCCCGGGTGGCTACACCTTC. This gives the protein CASSFVVGSPGGYTF.

This clonotype was seen only once. V is TRBV30 and J is TRBJ2-5, with D uncertain. The V gene's germline CDR1 is GTSNPN and CDR2 SVGIG (reference sequence). The CDR3 is 14 residues long. The V and J ends lost 1 base and 1 base respectively, with 10 bases between them. In DNA, the CDR3 is TGTGCCTGGAGTGAGGATGGCCCCCAAGAGACCCAGTACTTC. It is translated as CAWSEDGPQETQYF.

The V and J genes are TRBV28 and TRBJ2-1; the match to TRBD1 covers 8 bases. CDR1 is MDHEN and CDR2 is SYDVKM in the germline V gene. The CDR3 totals 19 residues. The V gene end was trimmed by 6 bases and the J gene end by 0 bases; junction bases not matched to a gene: 16. The CDR3 sequence: CASRHRGLDSRGSYNEQFF. The CDR3 nucleotides are TGTGCCAGCAGACACAGGGGGTTAGATAGCAGGGGCTCCTACAATGAGCAGTTCTTC.

This clonotype was seen only once. The chain combines TRBV29-1 with TRBJ2-7; 9 bases map to TRBD1. CDR1 and CDR2 (germline): SQVTM, ANQGSEA. This CDR3 contains 15 residues. The ends lost 6 bases at V and 4 bases at J; junction bases unmatched: 13. DNA for the CDR3: TGCAGCGTCGGAACCTACGGGACAGGGCGTTACGAGCAGTACTTC. Protein product: CSVGTYGTGRYEQYF.

The rearrangement uses TRBV7-8 and TRBJ1-1, with 7 bases matching TRBD1. V dropped 5 bases and J dropped 4; count of bases not matched to a gene: 7. This CDR3 is built from 14 residues. In germline, CDR1 is SGHVS, CDR2 FQNEAQ. Here the CDR3 DNA reads TGTGCCAGCAGCCCAGGGGGAGGGGGCACTGAAGCTTTCTTT. Residues: CASSPGGGGTEAFF. Filled out from reference TRBV7-8 and TRBJ1-1, the complete variable domain reads GAGVSQSPRYKVAKRGQDVALRCDPISGHVSLFWYQQALGQGPEFLTYFQNEAQLDKSGLPSDRFFAERPEGSVSTLKIQRTQQEDSAVYLCASSPGGGGTEAFFGQGTRLTVV.

The V call is TRBV5-1, the J call TRBJ1-2; 9 nucleotides match TRBD1. Germline-derived CDR1 and CDR2 are SGHRS and YFSETQ. The CDR3 has 12 amino acids. V trimming: 6 bases; J trimming: 8 bases; junction bases outside the gene matches: 5. CDR3 DNA sequence: TGCGCCAGCACCGGGACAGGGCGAGGCTACACCTTC. Protein product: CASTGTGRGYTF.

The count of this clonotype is one. This rearrangement joins TRBV7-9 to TRBJ2-7, with D unclear. Germline V gives CDR1 SEHNR, CDR2 FQNEAQ (reference sequence). The length of the CDR3 is 13 residues. V was shortened by 1 base and J by 3 bases, with 7 bases between the two germline ends. CDR3 sequence: CASSLGSNYEQYF. The CDR3 DNA reads as TGTGCCAGCAGCTTAGGGTCGAACTACGAGCAGTACTTC.

This chain uses TRBV20-1 with TRBJ2-7, with 9 positions matching TRBD1. In germline, CDR1 is DFQATT, CDR2 SNEGSKA (reference sequence). The CDR3 contains 13 residues. Trimming took 3 bases from V and 3 from J; bases not matched to a gene: 3. CDR3 DNA: TGCAGTGCTAGGGGGGACAGGGACTACGAGCAGTACTTC. Its translation: CSARGDRDYEQYF.

The CDR3 DNA reads as TGTGCCAGCTACAGGGGGCTCAAGACTGAAGCTTTCTTT. It codes for CASYRGLKTEAFF. The chain links TRBV28 to TRBJ1-1; the match to TRBD1 covers 9 bases. The CDR3 spans 13 residues. J gave up 5 bases and V 8 bases, and 6 bases lay outside the gene matches. The germline V gene encodes CDR1 MDHEN and CDR2 SYDVKM.

The chain carries TRBV12-3 or TRBV12-4 and TRBJ2-5, with 14 bases lining up with TRBD2. The V gene end was trimmed by 3 bases and the J gene end by 0 bases; junction bases not matched to a gene: 6. The CDR3 extends over 18 amino acids. CDR3 DNA: TGTGCCAGCAGTTTCCCAGGACTAGCGGGGGGACACCAAGAGACCCAGTACTTC. Translation gives CASSFPGLAGGHQETQYF.

This clonotype was counted a single time. The chain joins TRBV12-3 or TRBV12-4 to TRBJ2-1; possibly TRBD1 for D (8 bases). With 6 bases removed from V and 8 bases from J, the gap between germline ends came to 20 bases. The CDR3 contains 15 residues. The CDR3 DNA reads TGTGCCAGCAGCCAGCGGGACAGGCCCCTCTATGAGCAGTTCTTC. It encodes CASSQRDRPLYEQFF.